The entry that follows covers one T cell receptor (beta chain) sequence. Data came from immunoSEQ multiplex PCR; TCRdb stores just in-frame clones and leaves some out. This table holds about 220,000 clones, around 83% found once. This specimen comes from a study of blood T cell repertoires in COVID-19. CDR3 size: 15 residues. CDR1 and CDR2 (germline): KGHSH, LQKENI. Trimming removed 2 bases from V and 4 bases from J; junction bases left unmatched: 3. The sample was peripheral blood. V and J are TRBV18 and TRBJ2-3; 10 bases are a match to TRBD1. The origin of this receptor is a woman in her 70s with COVID-19, enrolled during active disease. The DNA of the CDR3 is TGTGCCAGCTCACCAGGGACAGGGGTGGCAGATACGCAGTATTTT. Translated: CASSPGTGVADTQYF.